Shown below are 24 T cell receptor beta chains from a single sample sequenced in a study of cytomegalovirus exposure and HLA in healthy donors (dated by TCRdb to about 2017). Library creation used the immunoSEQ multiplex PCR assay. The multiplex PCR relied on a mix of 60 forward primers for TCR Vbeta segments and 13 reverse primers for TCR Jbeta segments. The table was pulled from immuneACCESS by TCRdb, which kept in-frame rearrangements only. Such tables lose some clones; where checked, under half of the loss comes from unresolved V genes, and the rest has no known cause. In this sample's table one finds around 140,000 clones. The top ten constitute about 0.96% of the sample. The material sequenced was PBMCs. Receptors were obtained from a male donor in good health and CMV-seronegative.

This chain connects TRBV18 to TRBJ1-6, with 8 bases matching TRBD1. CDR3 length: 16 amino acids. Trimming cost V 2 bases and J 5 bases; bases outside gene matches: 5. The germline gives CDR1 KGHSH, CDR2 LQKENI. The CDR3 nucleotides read TGTGCCAGCTCACCATTCCCACAGGGGGATAATTCACCCCTCCACTTT. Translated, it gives CASSPFPQGDNSPLHF.

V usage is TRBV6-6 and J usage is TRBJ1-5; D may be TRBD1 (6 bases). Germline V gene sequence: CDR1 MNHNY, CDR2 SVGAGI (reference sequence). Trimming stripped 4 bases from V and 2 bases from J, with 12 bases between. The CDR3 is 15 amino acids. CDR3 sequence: CASSSSTGGNQPQHF. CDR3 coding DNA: TGTGCCAGCAGTTCGTCGACAGGTGGCAATCAGCCCCAGCATTTT.

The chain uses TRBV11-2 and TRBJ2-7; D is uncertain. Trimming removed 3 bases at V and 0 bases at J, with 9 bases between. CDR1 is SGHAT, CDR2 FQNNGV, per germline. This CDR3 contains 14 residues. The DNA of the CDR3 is TGTGCCAGCAGCTTGGGCACAACCTCCTACGAGCAGTACTTC. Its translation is CASSLGTTSYEQYF.

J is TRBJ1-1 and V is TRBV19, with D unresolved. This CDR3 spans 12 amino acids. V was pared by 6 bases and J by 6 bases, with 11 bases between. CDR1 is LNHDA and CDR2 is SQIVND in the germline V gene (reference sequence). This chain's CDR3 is CASRRVNAEAFF. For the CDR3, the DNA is TGTGCCAGTAGACGGGTGAATGCTGAAGCTTTCTTT.

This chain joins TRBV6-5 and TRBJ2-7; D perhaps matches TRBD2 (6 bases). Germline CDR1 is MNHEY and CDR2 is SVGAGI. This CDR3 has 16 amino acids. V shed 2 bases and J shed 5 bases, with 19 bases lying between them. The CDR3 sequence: CASSYGSRPGVDEQYF. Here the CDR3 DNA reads TGTGCCAGCAGTTACGGTTCACGCCCGGGGGTTGACGAGCAGTACTTC.

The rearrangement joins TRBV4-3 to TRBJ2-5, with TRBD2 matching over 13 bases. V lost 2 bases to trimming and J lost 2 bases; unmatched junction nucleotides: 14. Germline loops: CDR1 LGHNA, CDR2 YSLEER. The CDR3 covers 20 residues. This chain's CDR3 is CASSQRPMTSGGRPQETQYF. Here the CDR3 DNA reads TGCGCCAGCAGCCAACGACCCATGACTAGCGGGGGGCGGCCTCAAGAGACCCAGTACTTC.

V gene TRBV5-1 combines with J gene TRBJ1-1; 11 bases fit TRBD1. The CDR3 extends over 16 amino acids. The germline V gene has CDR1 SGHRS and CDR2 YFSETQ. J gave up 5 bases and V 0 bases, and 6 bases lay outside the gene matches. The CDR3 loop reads CASSLAGTGGRTEAFF. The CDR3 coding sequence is TGCGCCAGCAGCTTGGCAGGGACAGGGGGAAGAACTGAAGCTTTCTTT.

As DNA, the CDR3 is TGCGCCAGCAGCCAACAGACCAGGACAGGCTATGGCTACACCTTC. It translates to CASSQQTRTGYGYTF. The gene calls are TRBV4-3 and TRBJ1-2; 7 positions agree with TRBD1. Germline trimming cut 2 bases from V and 4 bases from J; bases unmatched to any gene: 7. The CDR3 loop spans 15 amino acids. The germline V gene has CDR1 LGHNA and CDR2 YSLEER.

CDR3 DNA sequence: TGTGCCAGTAGTATAGCCGCGGACACCTACGAGCAGTACTTC. Translating it yields CASSIAADTYEQYF. The chain carries TRBV19 and TRBJ2-7; possibly TRBD1 for D (5 bases). V was shortened by 1 base and J by 2 bases, with 9 bases between the two germline ends. CDR3 length: 14 residues. Germline V CDR1 and CDR2: LNHDA, SQIVND (reference sequence).

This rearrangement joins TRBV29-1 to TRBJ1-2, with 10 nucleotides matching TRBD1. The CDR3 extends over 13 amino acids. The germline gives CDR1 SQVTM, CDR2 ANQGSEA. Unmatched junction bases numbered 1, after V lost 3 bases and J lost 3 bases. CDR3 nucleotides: TGCAGCGTTGAGGGACAGGGGTACTATGGCTACACCTTC. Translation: CSVEGQGYYGYTF.

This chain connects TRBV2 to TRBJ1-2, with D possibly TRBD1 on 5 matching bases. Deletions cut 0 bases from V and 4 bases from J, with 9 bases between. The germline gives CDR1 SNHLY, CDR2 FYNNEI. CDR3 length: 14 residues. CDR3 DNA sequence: TGTGCCAGCAGTGAAGCTTTGACAGTCTATGGCTACACCTTC. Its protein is CASSEALTVYGYTF.

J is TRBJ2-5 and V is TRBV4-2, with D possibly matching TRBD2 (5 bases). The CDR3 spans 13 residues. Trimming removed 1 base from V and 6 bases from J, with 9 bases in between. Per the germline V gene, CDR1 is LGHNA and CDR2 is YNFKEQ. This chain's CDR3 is CASSQVPGKTQYF. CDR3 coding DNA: TGTGCCAGCAGCCAAGTACCGGGGAAGACCCAGTACTTC.

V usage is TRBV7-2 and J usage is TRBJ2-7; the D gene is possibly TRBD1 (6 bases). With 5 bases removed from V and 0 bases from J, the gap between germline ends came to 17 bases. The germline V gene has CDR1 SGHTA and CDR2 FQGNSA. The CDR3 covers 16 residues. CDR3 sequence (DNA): TGTGCCAGCAGCCTCGCCCCGACAGGCCTCTCCTACGAGCAGTACTTC. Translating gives CASSLAPTGLSYEQYF. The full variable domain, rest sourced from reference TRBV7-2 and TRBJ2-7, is GAGVSQSPSNKVTEKGKDVELRCDPISGHTALYWYRQSLGQGLEFLIYFQGNSAPDKSGLPSDRFSAERTGGSVSTLTIQRTQQEDSAVYLCASSLAPTGLSYEQYFGPGTRLTVT.

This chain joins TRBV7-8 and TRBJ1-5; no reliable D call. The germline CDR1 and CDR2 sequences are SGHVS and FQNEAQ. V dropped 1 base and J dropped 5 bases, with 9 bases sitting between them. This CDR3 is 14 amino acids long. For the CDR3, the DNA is TGTGCCAGCAGCTTAGAGGAGCTCCATCAGCCCCAGCATTTT. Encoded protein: CASSLEELHQPQHF. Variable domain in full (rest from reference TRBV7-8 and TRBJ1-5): GAGVSQSPRYKVAKRGQDVALRCDPISGHVSLFWYQQALGQGPEFLTYFQNEAQLDKSGLPSDRFFAERPEGSVSTLKIQRTQQEDSAVYLCASSLEELHQPQHFGDGTRLSIL.

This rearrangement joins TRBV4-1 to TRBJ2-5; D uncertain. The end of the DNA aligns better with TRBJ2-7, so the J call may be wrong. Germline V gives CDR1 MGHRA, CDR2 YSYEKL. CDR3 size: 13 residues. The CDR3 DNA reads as TGCGCCAGCAGCCAAGATTTGGGCTACGAGCAGTACTTC. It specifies CASSQDLGYEQYF.

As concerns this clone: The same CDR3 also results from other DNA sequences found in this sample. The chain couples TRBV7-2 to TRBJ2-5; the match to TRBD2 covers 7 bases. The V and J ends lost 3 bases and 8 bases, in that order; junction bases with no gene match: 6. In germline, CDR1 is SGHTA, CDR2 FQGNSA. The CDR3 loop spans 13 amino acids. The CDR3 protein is CASSLGGGETQYF. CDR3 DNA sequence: TGTGCCAGCAGCTTGGGGGGGGGTGAAACCCAGTACTTC.

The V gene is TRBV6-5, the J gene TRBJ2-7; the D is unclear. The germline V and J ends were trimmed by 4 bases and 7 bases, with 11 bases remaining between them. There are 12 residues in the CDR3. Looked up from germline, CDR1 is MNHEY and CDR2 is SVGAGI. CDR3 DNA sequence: TGTGCCAGCAGTTTCAACGCCCGGGAGCAGTACTTC. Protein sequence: CASSFNAREQYF.

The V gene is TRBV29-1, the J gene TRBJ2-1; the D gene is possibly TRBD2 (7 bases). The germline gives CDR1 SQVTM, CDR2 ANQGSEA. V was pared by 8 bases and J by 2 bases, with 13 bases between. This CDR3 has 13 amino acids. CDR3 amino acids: CSLRGGAYNEQFF. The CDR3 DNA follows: TGCAGCCTCCGAGGGGGGGCCTACAATGAGCAGTTCTTC.

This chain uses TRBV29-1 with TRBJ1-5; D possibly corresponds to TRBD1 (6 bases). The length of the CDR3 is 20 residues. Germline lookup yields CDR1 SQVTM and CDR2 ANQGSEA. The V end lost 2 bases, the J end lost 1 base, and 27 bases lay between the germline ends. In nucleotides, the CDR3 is TGCAGCGTTGAATTGGGGGCGTTCGGGACATCAACTCAAAGCAATCAGCCCCAGCATTTT. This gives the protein CSVELGAFGTSTQSNQPQHF.

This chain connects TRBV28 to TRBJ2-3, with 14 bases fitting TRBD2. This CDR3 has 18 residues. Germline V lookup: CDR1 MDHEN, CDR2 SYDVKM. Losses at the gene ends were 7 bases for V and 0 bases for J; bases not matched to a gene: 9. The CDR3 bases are TGTGCCAGCAATTCGGGACTAGCGGGGGCCAGAAGCACAGATACGCAGTATTTT. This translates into CASNSGLAGARSTDTQYF.

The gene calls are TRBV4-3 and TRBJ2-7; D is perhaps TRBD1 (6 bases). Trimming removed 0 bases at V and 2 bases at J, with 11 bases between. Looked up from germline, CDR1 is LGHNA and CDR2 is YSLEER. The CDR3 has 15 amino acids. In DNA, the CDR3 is TGCGCCAGCAGCCAAGATTTGGGACACCCCTACGAGCAGTACTTC. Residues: CASSQDLGHPYEQYF.

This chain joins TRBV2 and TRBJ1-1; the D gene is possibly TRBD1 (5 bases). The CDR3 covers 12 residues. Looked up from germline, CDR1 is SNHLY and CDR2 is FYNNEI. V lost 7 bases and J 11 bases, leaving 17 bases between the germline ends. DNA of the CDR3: TGTGCCAGCACCGACAGTCCCCCCTTCGCTTTCTTT. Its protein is CASTDSPPFAFF.

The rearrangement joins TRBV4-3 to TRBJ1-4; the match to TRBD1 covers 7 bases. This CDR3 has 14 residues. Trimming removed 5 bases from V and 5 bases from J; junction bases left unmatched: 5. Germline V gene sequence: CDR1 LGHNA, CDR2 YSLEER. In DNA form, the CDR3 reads TGCGCCAGCAGCGACCGGACAGGAAATGAAAAACTGTTTTTT. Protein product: CASSDRTGNEKLFF.

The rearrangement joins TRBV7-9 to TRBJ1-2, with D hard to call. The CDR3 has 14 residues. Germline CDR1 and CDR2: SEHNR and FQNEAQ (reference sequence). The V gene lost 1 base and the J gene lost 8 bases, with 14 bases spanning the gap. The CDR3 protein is CASSLDAGLGGYTF. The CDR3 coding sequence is TGTGCCAGCAGCTTAGATGCAGGCCTTGGCGGCTACACCTTC.